Here is one T cell receptor (beta chain) with its context. Trimming removed 5 bases from V and 4 bases from J; junction bases left unmatched: 4. Per the germline V gene, CDR1 is MNHEY and CDR2 is SMNVEV (reference sequence). This CDR3 is built from 14 residues. The data stem from a study of blood T cell repertoires in COVID-19. The overall study: The United States, Italy and Spain supplied acute and convalescent COVID-19 samples. Sources were T cells, B-cell-depleted T cells, or PBMCs; the material itself was cDNA or gDNA.

It was during active infection that Seattle patients were enrolled and then longitudinally followed. Profiling relied on immunoSEQ multiplex PCR, and the TCRdb table lists in-frame clones only, not all of them. This table has nearly 70,000 clones, roughly 87% appearing once. The sequencing sample was made of peripheral blood. The receptor's source is a woman in her fifties or sixties with COVID-19, enrolled during active disease. The V call is TRBV27, the J call TRBJ1-4; TRBD1 agrees at 7 bases. The CDR3 DNA sequence: TGTGCCAGCAGTATGACAGGGATTAATGAAAAACTGTTTTTT. This gives the protein CASSMTGINEKLFF.